This T cell receptor (beta chain) was sequenced for a study of shared clonotypes between healthy human individuals. CD45RO-negative, CCR7-positively selected cells formed the naive CD8 fraction, excluding terminally differentiated effector memory CD45RA+ cells. Clones were read by immunoSEQ multiplex PCR, and TCRdb kept only the in-frame ones, dropping some. The sample lists just over 2,000,000 clones, less than 95% occurring once. Germline trimming cut 0 bases from V and 5 bases from J; bases unmatched to any gene: 7. Germline lookup yields CDR1 MNHNY and CDR2 SVGAGI (reference sequence). The CDR3 has 15 amino acids. Study-wide points: Unshared clonotypes carried lower generation probabilities than those common to all four donors.

On this clone itself: Its antigen is not identified.

What was sequenced was naive CD8+ T cells sorted from blood. The chain joins TRBV6-6 to TRBJ2-7, with TRBD1 matching 7 bases. The receptor comes from a young man in good health. The CDR3 DNA reads TGTGCCAGCAGTTACTCGGACAGGTCCTGGGACGAGCAGTACTTC. This encodes CASSYSDRSWDEQYF.